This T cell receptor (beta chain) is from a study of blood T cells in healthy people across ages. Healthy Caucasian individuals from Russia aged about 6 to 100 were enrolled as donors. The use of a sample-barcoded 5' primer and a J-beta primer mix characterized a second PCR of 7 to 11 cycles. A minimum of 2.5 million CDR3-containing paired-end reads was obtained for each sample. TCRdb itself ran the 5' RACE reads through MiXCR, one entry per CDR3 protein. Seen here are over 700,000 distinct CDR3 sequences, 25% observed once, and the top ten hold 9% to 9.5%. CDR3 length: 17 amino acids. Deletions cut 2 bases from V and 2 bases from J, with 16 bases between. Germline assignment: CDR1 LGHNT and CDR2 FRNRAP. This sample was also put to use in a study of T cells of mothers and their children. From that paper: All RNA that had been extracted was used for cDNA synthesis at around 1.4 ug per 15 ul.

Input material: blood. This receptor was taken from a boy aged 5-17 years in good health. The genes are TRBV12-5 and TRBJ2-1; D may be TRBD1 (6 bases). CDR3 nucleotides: TGTGCTAGTGGTTTGCCAGGGGACGCCGGCCCCTACAATGAGCAGTTCTTC. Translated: CASGLPGDAGPYNEQFF.